These 20 T cell receptor beta chains came from one sample sequenced in a study of CD8 T cells in ankylosing spondylitis. TCRdb reanalysed the 5' RACE reads using MiXCR and keeps one entry per CDR3 protein. The sample lists some 840,000 distinct CDR3 sequences, 10% to 15% occurring once. Whole-study findings and limits: Seemingly distinctive of ankylosing spondylitis blood was a TCR beta motif formed by eight highly homologous variants.

Antigen specificity for these receptors is unknown. Sequencing was performed on blood, either unsorted or a sorted T cell fraction (not recorded which). These receptors all come from a male donor with ankylosing spondylitis.

The chain has TRBV7-2 and TRBJ1-2, with 8 bases that match TRBD1. This CDR3 spans 15 amino acids. The germline V gene encodes CDR1 SGHTA and CDR2 FQGNSA. Trimming at V came to 3 bases and at J to 4 bases, leaving 7 bases not matched to a gene. The CDR3: CASSLGYRGGYGYTF. In DNA form, the CDR3 reads TGTGCCAGCAGCTTGGGTTACAGGGGGGGCTATGGCTACACCTTC.

The chain carries TRBV14 and TRBJ2-7, with D uncertain. CDR3 length: 13 amino acids. V was trimmed by 0 bases and J by 3 bases, leaving 6 bases between them. Germline V gives CDR1 SGHDN, CDR2 FVKESK. The CDR3 DNA reads TGTGCCAGCAGCCAAGATTGGGACTACGAGCAGTACTTC. It translates to CASSQDWDYEQYF.

This clonotype was seen only a few times. The rearrangement uses TRBV5-1 and TRBJ2-1; 9 bases map to TRBD1. Germline values: CDR1 SGHRS, CDR2 YFSETQ. V was clipped by 3 bases and J by 7 bases; unmatched bases: 11. There are 16 residues in the CDR3. The CDR3 DNA is TGCGCCAGCAGCTCCCTTGGGACAGGGTATATGAATGAGCAGTTCTTC. It translates to CASSSLGTGYMNEQFF.

In this sample, this clonotype turned up a few times. This chain joins TRBV7-2 and TRBJ2-5, with a weak D call TRBD1 (6 bases). Germline CDR1 and CDR2: SGHTA and FQGNSA. The V end lost 5 bases, the J end lost 4 bases, and 20 bases lay between the germline ends. CDR3 length: 16 residues. This CDR3 is CASSAGDGLRGETQYF. The CDR3 DNA is TGTGCCAGCAGCGCAGGGGATGGACTCCGAGGAGAGACCCAGTACTTC.

This clonotype was counted a few times. V gene TRBV20-1 combines with J gene TRBJ2-7, with 12 bases lining up with TRBD2. Germline V gives CDR1 DFQATT, CDR2 SNEGSKA (reference sequence). The ends lost 1 base at V and 5 bases at J; junction bases unmatched: 3. The CDR3 contains 14 residues. CDR3 sequence reads: CSARGTSGIDEQYF. The DNA for the CDR3 is TGCAGTGCTAGAGGGACTAGCGGGATTGACGAGCAGTACTTC.

Of note for this clonotype: This is likely a read error, given that the CDR3 carries no conserved phenylalanine or tryptophan at its end. This rearrangement joins TRBV5-6 to TRBJ2-1; 8 nucleotides align to TRBD1. Germline CDR1 SGHDT, CDR2 YYEEEE. V trimming: 4 bases; J trimming: 4 bases; junction bases outside the gene matches: 7. The CDR3 is 15 residues long. This CDR3 is CASSATGQGYNEQFL. In nucleotides, the CDR3 is TGTGCCAGCAGCGCAACCGGACAGGGATACAATGAGCAGTTCCTC.

This clonotype has a handful of counts. This chain connects TRBV7-3 to TRBJ2-1; 9 bases are a match to TRBD1. From germline, CDR1 is SGHTA and CDR2 FQGTGA. V lost 5 bases to trimming and J lost 4 bases; unmatched junction nucleotides: 9. The CDR3 covers 16 residues. The CDR3 nucleotides read TGTGCCAGCAGCCCAATCGGGACAGGGATGTACAATGAGCAGTTCTTC. Protein sequence: CASSPIGTGMYNEQFF. The entire variable domain, with the rest obtained from reference TRBV7-3 and TRBJ2-1, is as follows: GAGVSQTPSNKVTEKGKYVELRCDPISGHTALYWYRQSLGQGPEFLIYFQGTGAADDSGLPNDRFFAVRPEGSVSTLKIQRTERGDSAVYLCASSPIGTGMYNEQFFGPGTRLTVL.

The chain carries TRBV12-3 or TRBV12-4 and TRBJ2-7, with D perhaps matching TRBD1 (5 bases). V shed 2 bases and J shed 2 bases, with 10 bases lying between them. The CDR3 is 14 residues long. CDR3 in amino acids: CASSLKVTAYEQYF. CDR3 bases: TGTGCCAGCAGTTTAAAGGTGACAGCCTACGAGCAGTACTTC.

The V call is TRBV4-1, the J call TRBJ1-2; D may be TRBD1 (6 bases). The germline V gene encodes CDR1 MGHRA and CDR2 YSYEKL. Trimming removed 3 bases from V and 4 bases from J, with 12 bases in between. This CDR3 spans 14 amino acids. Here the CDR3 DNA reads TGCGCCAGCAGCCAGGACAGTACCTTCTATGGCTACACCTTC. Its translation is CASSQDSTFYGYTF.

The chain employs TRBV24-1 and TRBJ2-3, with 7 bases aligning to TRBD1. Unmatched junction bases numbered 14, after V lost 4 bases and J lost 2 bases. The germline V gene encodes CDR1 KGHDR and CDR2 SFDVKD. The CDR3 consists of 18 residues. CDR3 loop: CATSDPRGSGGHTDTQYF. In nucleotides, the CDR3 is TGTGCCACCAGTGACCCCCGGGGCTCAGGGGGTCACACAGATACGCAGTATTTT.

The V and J genes are TRBV20-1 and TRBJ2-2; 7 bases line up with TRBD2. V lost 3 bases and J lost 7; bases outside the gene matches: 5. Germline V gives CDR1 DFQATT, CDR2 SNEGSKA (reference sequence). The CDR3 has 13 residues. The CDR3 nucleotides read TGCAGTGCTAGGGGGGGGAGAAACGGGGAGCTGTTTTTT. This sequence encodes CSARGGRNGELFF.

The chain links TRBV6-1 to TRBJ1-1; TRBD1 agrees at 12 bases. V trimming: 7 bases; J trimming: 5 bases; junction bases outside the gene matches: 2. There are 13 residues in the CDR3. In germline, CDR1 is MNHNS, CDR2 SASEGT. The CDR3 region is CASTGQGATEAFF. In nucleotides, the CDR3 is TGTGCCAGCACGGGACAGGGGGCAACTGAAGCTTTCTTT.

This chain connects TRBV5-4 to TRBJ2-7, with a tentative D call TRBD1 (5 bases). V lost 7 bases and J 1 base, leaving 12 bases between the germline ends. Germline lookup yields CDR1 SGHNT and CDR2 YYREEE (reference sequence). The CDR3 spans 13 residues. The CDR3 bases are TGTGCCAGCCGGGTACAGGAATCCTACGAGCAGTACTTC. As protein: CASRVQESYEQYF.

The chain links TRBV20-1 to TRBJ2-1; D might be TRBD1 (6 bases). The CDR3 contains 15 residues. Germline V gives CDR1 DFQATT, CDR2 SNEGSKA (reference sequence). V lost 6 bases and J lost 0, with 15 bases in between. CDR3 sequence (DNA): TGCAGTGCCTCGGACAGTCTCTACTCCTACAATGAGCAGTTCTTC. It yields the protein CSASDSLYSYNEQFF.

The sample holds a few counts of this clonotype. This rearrangement joins TRBV7-6 to TRBJ2-3; no definite D call. The CDR3 has 14 residues. Per the germline V gene, CDR1 is SGHVS and CDR2 is FNYEAQ. V lost 0 bases and J 7 bases, leaving 11 bases between the germline ends. As DNA, the CDR3 is TGTGCCAGCAGCTTAGCAGGGTTCGGCAATACGCAGTATTTT. Its translation is CASSLAGFGNTQYF. Full variable domain (missing parts from reference TRBV7-6 and TRBJ2-3): GAGVSQSPRYKVTKRGQDVALRCDPISGHVSLYWYRQALGQGPEFLTYFNYEAQQDKSGLPNDRFSAERPEGSISTLTIQRTEQRDSAMYRCASSLAGFGNTQYFGPGTRLTVL.

This clonotype was seen once. The V gene is TRBV7-2, the J gene TRBJ2-7; possible D gene TRBD2, 5 bases. Germline V lookup: CDR1 SGHTA, CDR2 FQGNSA. The CDR3 has 16 amino acids. V lost 2 bases, J lost 0 bases, and 14 bases lay in between. DNA of the CDR3: TGTGCCAGCAGCTTACTTCCAGCGGTAATCTCCTACGAGCAGTACTTC. Its protein product is CASSLLPAVISYEQYF.

This clonotype was detected a few times. The J gene is TRBJ1-2, the V gene TRBV5-1; D not resolved. Germline V lookup: CDR1 SGHRS, CDR2 YFSETQ. There are 15 residues in the CDR3. The V end lost 3 bases, the J end lost 0 bases, and 12 bases lay between the germline ends. CDR3: CASSSAFGSNYGYTF. The CDR3 DNA sequence: TGCGCCAGCAGCTCAGCTTTCGGGTCTAACTATGGCTACACCTTC. Drawing the rest from reference TRBV5-1 and TRBJ1-2, the complete variable domain is KAGVTQTPRYLIKTRGQQVTLSCSPISGHRSVSWYQQTPGQGLQFLFEYFSETQRNKGNFPGRFSGRQFSNSRSEMNVSTLELGDSALYLCASSSAFGSNYGYTFGSGTRLTVV.

The chain recombines TRBV6-5 with TRBJ1-2; TRBD1 aligns across 9 bases. V shed 1 base, J shed 4 bases, and the junction held 7 bases outside the gene matches. This CDR3 has 16 amino acids. Germline CDR1 is MNHEY and CDR2 is SVGAGI. The CDR3 coding sequence is TGTGCCAGCAGTTACTTAGGGAGACAGGGGGGCTATGGCTACACCTTC. It specifies CASSYLGRQGGYGYTF.

The chain is built from TRBV5-1 and TRBJ2-3, with D possibly being TRBD1 (5 bases). The germline V and J ends were trimmed by 4 bases and 8 bases, with 23 bases remaining between them. CDR1 is SGHRS, CDR2 YFSETQ, per germline. The CDR3 has 16 amino acids. In DNA form, the CDR3 reads TGCGCCAGCAGCGAAAGACAGACATTCGCATTTGGTACGCAGTATTTT. Amino acids: CASSERQTFAFGTQYF.

This chain connects TRBV5-1 to TRBJ2-1; D remains unclear. The length of the CDR3 is 12 residues. Deletions cut 0 bases from V and 10 bases from J, with 8 bases between. Germline assignment: CDR1 SGHRS and CDR2 YFSETQ. CDR3 bases: TGCGCCAGCAGCTTGGTGGCAGCCGAGCAGTTCTTC. This gives the protein CASSLVAAEQFF.